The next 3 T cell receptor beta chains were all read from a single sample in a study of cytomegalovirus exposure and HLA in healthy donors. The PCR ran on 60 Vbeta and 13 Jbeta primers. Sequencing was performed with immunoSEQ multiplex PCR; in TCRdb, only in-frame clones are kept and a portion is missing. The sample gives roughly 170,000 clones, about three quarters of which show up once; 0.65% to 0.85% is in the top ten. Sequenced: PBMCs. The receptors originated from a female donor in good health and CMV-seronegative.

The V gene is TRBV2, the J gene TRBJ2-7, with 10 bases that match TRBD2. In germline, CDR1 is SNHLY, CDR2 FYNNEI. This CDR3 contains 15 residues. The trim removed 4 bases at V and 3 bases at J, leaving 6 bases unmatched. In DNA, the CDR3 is TGTGCCAGCAGTGGCTTAGCGGGAGGTTTCTACGAGCAGTACTTC. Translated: CASSGLAGGFYEQYF.

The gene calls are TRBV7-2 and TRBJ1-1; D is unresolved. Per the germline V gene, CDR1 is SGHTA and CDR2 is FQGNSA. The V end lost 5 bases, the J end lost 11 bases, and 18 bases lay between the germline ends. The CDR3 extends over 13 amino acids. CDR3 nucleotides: TGTGCCAGCAGCGTCGGTGCCCTAGCCTGGGCTTTCTTT. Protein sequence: CASSVGALAWAFF.

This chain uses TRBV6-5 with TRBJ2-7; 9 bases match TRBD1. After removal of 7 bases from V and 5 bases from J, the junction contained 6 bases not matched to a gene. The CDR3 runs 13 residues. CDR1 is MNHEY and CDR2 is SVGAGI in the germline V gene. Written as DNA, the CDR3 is TGTGCCAGCACCTCAAGGGACAGGGACGAGCAGTACTTC. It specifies CASTSRDRDEQYF.